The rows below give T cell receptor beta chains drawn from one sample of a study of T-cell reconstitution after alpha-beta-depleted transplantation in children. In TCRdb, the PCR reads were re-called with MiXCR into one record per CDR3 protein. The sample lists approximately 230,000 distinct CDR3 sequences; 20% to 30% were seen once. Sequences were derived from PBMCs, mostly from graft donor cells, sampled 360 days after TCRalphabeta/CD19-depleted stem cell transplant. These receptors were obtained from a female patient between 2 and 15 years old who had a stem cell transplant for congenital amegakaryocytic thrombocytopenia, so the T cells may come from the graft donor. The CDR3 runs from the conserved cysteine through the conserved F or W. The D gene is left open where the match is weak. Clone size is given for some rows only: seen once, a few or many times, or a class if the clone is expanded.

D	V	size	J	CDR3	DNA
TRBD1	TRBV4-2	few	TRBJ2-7	CASSGRDRAYEQYF	TGTGCCAGCAGCGGCCGGGACAGGGCGTACGAGCAGTACTTC
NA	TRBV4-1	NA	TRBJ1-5	CASSQELSNQPQHF	TGCGCCAGCAGCCAAGAGCTTAGCAATCAGCCCCAGCATTTT
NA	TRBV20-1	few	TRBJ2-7	CSASWRQGAYEQYF	TGCAGTGCTAGCTGGCGTCAAGGGGCCTACGAGCAGTACTTC
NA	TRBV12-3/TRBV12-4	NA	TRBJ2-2	CASSAGPPGDTGELFF	TGTGCCAGCAGTGCGGGACCACCCGGGGACACCGGGGAGCTGTTTTTT
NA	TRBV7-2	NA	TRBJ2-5	CASSPGVGGVWETQYF	TGTGCCAGCAGCCCCGGAGTGGGGGGCGTTTGGGAGACCCAGTACTTC
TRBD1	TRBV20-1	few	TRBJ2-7	CSAHSGTGVLEQYF	TGCAGTGCCCATTCCGGGACAGGGGTTCTCGAGCAGTACTTC
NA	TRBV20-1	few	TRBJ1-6	CSATSFTIRGESPLHF	TGCAGTGCTACCTCATTTACAATTAGAGGGGAATCACCCCTCCACTTT
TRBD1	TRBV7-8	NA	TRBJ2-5	CASSLDGRDRGRFWETQYF	TGTGCCAGCAGCTTAGATGGCCGGGACAGGGGGCGGTTTTGGGAGACCCAGTACTTC
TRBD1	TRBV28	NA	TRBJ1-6	CASSRDRLRGSYNSPLHF	TGTGCCAGCAGTCGGGACAGGCTCAGGGGCTCCTATAATTCACCCCTCCACTTT
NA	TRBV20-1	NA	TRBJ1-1	CSARDGGERTEAFF	TGCAGTGCTAGAGATGGGGGGGAGCGTACTGAAGCTTTCTTT
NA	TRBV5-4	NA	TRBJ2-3	CASSLGGGPTDTQYF	TGTGCCAGCAGCTTGGGGGGCGGGCCCACAGATACGCAGTATTTT
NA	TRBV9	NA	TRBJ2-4	CASSPRVSKNIQYF	TGTGCCAGCAGCCCACGAGTCTCCAAAAACATTCAGTACTTC
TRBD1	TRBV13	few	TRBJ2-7	CASSLDGDRLDYEQYF	TGTGCCAGCAGCTTAGATGGGGACAGATTAGACTACGAGCAGTACTTC
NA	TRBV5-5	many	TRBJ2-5	CASSLNRGSGTEYF	TGTGCCAGCAGCTTAAACCGGGGATCAGGGACGGAGTACTTC
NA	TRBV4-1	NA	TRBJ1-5	CASSQVRGDQPQHF	TGCGCCAGCAGCCAAGTAAGAGGGGATCAGCCCCAGCATTTT
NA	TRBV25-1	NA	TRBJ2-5	CASSSFSGTQETQYF	TGTGCCAGCAGTTCCTTTTCGGGAACTCAAGAGACCCAGTACTTC
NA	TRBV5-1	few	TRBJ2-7	CASSNLPGGIISYEQYF	TGCGCCAGCAGCAATCTCCCCGGCGGAATTATCTCCTACGAGCAGTACTTC
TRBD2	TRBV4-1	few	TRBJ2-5	CASSQDRTSGPQETQYF	TGCGCCAGCAGCCAAGATCGGACTAGCGGACCACAAGAGACCCAGTACTTC
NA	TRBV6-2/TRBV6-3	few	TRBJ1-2	CASRSTGRYGYTF	TGTGCCAGCAGAAGTACGGGGCGCTATGGCTACACCTTC
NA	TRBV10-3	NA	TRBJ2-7	CAISTFHGELNEQYF	TGTGCCATCAGTACGTTCCACGGGGAATTGAATGAGCAGTACTTC
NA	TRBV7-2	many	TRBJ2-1	CASSRSLGSSYNEQFF	TGTGCCAGCAGCCGATCCCTAGGGAGCTCCTACAATGAGCAGTTCTTC
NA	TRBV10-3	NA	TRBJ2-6	CAISSGDAGANVLTF	TGTGCCATCAGTTCTGGGGACGCAGGGGCCAACGTCCTGACTTTC
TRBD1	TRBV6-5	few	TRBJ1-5	CASSYGQAHQPQHF	TGTGCCAGCAGTTACGGACAGGCCCATCAGCCCCAGCATTTT